This T cell receptor beta chain appears in the sequencing data of a study of Graves' ophthalmopathy and Graves' hyperthyroidism. Germline-derived CDR1 and CDR2 are SGHAT and FQNNGV. CDR3 length: 15 amino acids. Amplification of TCR beta CDR3 regions used RNA transcripts. First-round RT-PCR relied on HTBI primers, and a second-round multiplex PCR came next. TCRdb analysed the multiplex PCR reads with MiXCR anew, one entry per CDR3 protein. The sample shows 450,000 to 600,000 distinct CDR3 sequences, less than 45% of them seen only once. Clinical symptoms, serum thyroxine, TRAb, thyroid ultrasound and orbital computed tomography were relied on for diagnosis.

This chain connects TRBV11-2 to TRBJ2-5; D unresolved. The J call may be wrong; the DNA end is better matched by TRBJ2-1. The sequence derives from an adult man with Graves' hyperthyroidism. The sequenced sample consisted of peripheral blood or thyroid tissue (not recorded which). The CDR3 protein is CASSLDSERTHEQFF. The CDR3 DNA reads TGTGCCAGCAGCTTAGATTCTGAGCGAACCCACGAGCAGTTCTTC.